The 16 T cell receptor beta chains presented below share a single source sample, sequenced in a study of shared clonotypes between healthy human individuals. Some clones are missing from TCRdb's copy, which holds only in-frame ones; the method was immunoSEQ multiplex PCR. Among 190,000 or so clones listed, over 50% were seen once. Sequencing was performed on memory CD4+ T cells sorted from blood. The subset here: CD45RA-negative fraction. All receptors come from a young man in good health.

The rearrangement links TRBV27 to TRBJ2-5; D may be TRBD1 or TRBD2 (6 bases each). The CDR3 extends over 13 amino acids. Trimming took 4 bases from V and 7 from J, leaving 13 bases between them. Germline V CDR1 and CDR2: MNHEY, SMNVEV (reference sequence). Here the CDR3 DNA reads TGTGCCAGCAGTTCGGGGGCTTTCGGGACCCAGTACTTC. The encoded protein is CASSSGAFGTQYF.

This chain connects TRBV6-5 to TRBJ2-7, with a tentative D call TRBD1 (6 bases). Between the trimmed V and J ends, which lost 10 bases and 1 base, there was a span of 11 bases. The CDR3 covers 12 residues. Per the germline V gene, CDR1 is MNHEY and CDR2 is SVGAGI. The CDR3 bases are TGTGCCACTCAGGGGTCTTCCTACGAGCAGTACTTC. Encoded protein: CATQGSSYEQYF.

This chain connects TRBV28 to TRBJ2-5; 8 nucleotides match TRBD1. The CDR3 runs 16 residues. Germline CDR1 and CDR2: MDHEN and SYDVKM. Trimming removed 3 bases from V and 3 bases from J; junction bases left unmatched: 9. CDR3 sequence reads: CASSFPGQAIKETQYF. CDR3 nucleotides: TGTGCCAGCAGTTTCCCGGGACAGGCGATAAAAGAGACCCAGTACTTC.

This clone turned up a few times. This chain links TRBV6-1 with TRBJ1-4; no firm D call. The V and J ends lost 2 bases and 13 bases respectively, with 8 bases between them. Looked up from germline, CDR1 is MNHNS and CDR2 is SASEGT. CDR3 length: 11 residues. The CDR3 DNA follows: TGTGCCAGCAGTGAACCCCCGGGACTGTTTTTT. This gives the protein CASSEPPGLFF.

This clone has just a few counts. V gene TRBV10-3 combines with J gene TRBJ2-7, with TRBD2 matching over 7 bases. The J segment lost 1 base and the V segment lost 8 bases, leaving 5 bases of the junction unmatched. The CDR3 is 13 residues long. The germline V gene encodes CDR1 ENHRY and CDR2 SYGVKD. The CDR3 DNA reads TGTGCCATCGGGGGGGTGGCGTCCTACGAGCAGTACTTC. This codes for CAIGGVASYEQYF.

This clone occurred a few times. The chain recombines TRBV29-1 with TRBJ1-2; 7 bases are shared with TRBD1. The CDR3 is 12 residues long. Trimming cost V 6 bases and J 4 bases; bases outside gene matches: 5. Germline assignment: CDR1 SQVTM and CDR2 ANQGSEA. As DNA, the CDR3 is TGCAGCGTAACAACAGGGGTCTATGGCTACACCTTC. Translating it yields CSVTTGVYGYTF.

The chain combines TRBV6-1 with TRBJ1-2, with TRBD1 as a possible D gene (5 bases). V dropped 6 bases and J dropped 1 base, with 9 bases sitting between them. The CDR3 consists of 13 residues. CDR1 MNHNS and CDR2 SASEGT come from the germline V gene. The DNA for the CDR3 is TGTGCCAGCAGGGGGACGGTTAACTATGGCTACACCTTC. It yields the protein CASRGTVNYGYTF.

This chain joins TRBV29-1 and TRBJ2-1; 9 bases are a match to TRBD1. With V trimmed by 5 bases and J by 3 bases, 5 bases remained unmatched. CDR1 and CDR2 (germline): SQVTM, ANQGSEA. This CDR3 is built from 14 residues. The CDR3 DNA is TGCAGCGTTACAGGACAGGGGTTCTACAATGAGCAGTTCTTC. Protein sequence: CSVTGQGFYNEQFF.

The chain employs TRBV9 and TRBJ1-4; D is undetermined. The V gene lost 0 bases and the J gene lost 4 bases, with 10 bases spanning the gap. This CDR3 is built from 15 residues. The germline gives CDR1 SGDLS, CDR2 YYNGEE. The CDR3 DNA is TGTGCCAGCAGCGTAGCTACCAGCTTTAATGAAAAACTGTTTTTT. The encoded protein is CASSVATSFNEKLFF.

This clone occurred once. The CDR3 DNA is TGTGCCAGCAGCTTAGCCGGCGACAGGTATCAGCCCCAGCATTTT. Protein sequence: CASSLAGDRYQPQHF. The chain combines TRBV7-2 with TRBJ1-5; tentatively, D is TRBD1 (6 bases). The CDR3 runs to 15 residues. Germline lookup yields CDR1 SGHTA and CDR2 FQGNSA. The V gene lost 0 bases and the J gene lost 5 bases, with 11 bases spanning the gap.

The chain joins TRBV28 to TRBJ2-1; 7 positions agree with TRBD1. Germline values: CDR1 MDHEN, CDR2 SYDVKM. V trimming: 5 bases; J trimming: 0 bases; junction bases outside the gene matches: 7. CDR3 length: 16 amino acids. Here the CDR3 DNA reads TGTGCCAGCAGTCCCTTAGGGGGCGGCTCCTACAATGAGCAGTTCTTC. Translation gives CASSPLGGGSYNEQFF.

V usage is TRBV5-6 and J usage is TRBJ1-3, with a possible D match to TRBD1 (6 bases). The germline V gene encodes CDR1 SGHDT and CDR2 YYEEEE. Trimming removed 4 bases from V and 4 bases from J, with 18 bases in between. This CDR3 has 16 residues. The CDR3 spells CASSVFGGAWGNTIYF. In nucleotides, the CDR3 is TGTGCCAGCAGCGTCTTCGGGGGCGCCTGGGGAAACACCATATATTTT.

The chain couples TRBV5-1 to TRBJ2-5; D may be TRBD2 (6 bases). Trimming took 6 bases from V and 2 from J, leaving 11 bases between them. The germline gives CDR1 SGHRS, CDR2 YFSETQ. This CDR3 has 13 amino acids. Written as DNA, the CDR3 is TGCGCCAGCAAGGGCGCGGGACAAGAGACCCAGTACTTC. Protein sequence: CASKGAGQETQYF.

The chain carries TRBV18 and TRBJ2-7, with D possibly being TRBD2 (7 bases). The CDR3 contains 13 residues. V lost 6 bases, J lost 8 bases, and 17 bases lay in between. Germline lookup yields CDR1 KGHSH and CDR2 LQKENI. The CDR3 is CASSPGGGGQQYF. The CDR3 DNA reads as TGTGCCAGCTCTCCGGGGGGCGGCGGGCAGCAGTACTTC. The whole variable domain, remainder taken from reference TRBV18 and TRBJ2-7, is NAGVMQNPRHLVRRRGQEARLRCSPMKGHSHVYWYRQLPEEGLKFMVYLQKENIIDESGMPKERFSAEFPKEGPSILRIQQVVRGDSAAYFCASSPGGGGQQYFGPGTRLTVT.

This chain joins TRBV7-3 and TRBJ2-3, with D unresolved. The CDR3 extends over 12 amino acids. Germline assignment: CDR1 SGHTA and CDR2 FQGTGA. V was pared by 5 bases and J by 4 bases, with 7 bases between. The CDR3 sequence: CASSMSADTQYF. The DNA of the CDR3 is TGTGCCAGCAGCATGTCCGCAGATACGCAGTATTTT.

This chain connects TRBV6-1 to TRBJ2-1; 12 bases align to TRBD2. CDR1 and CDR2 from the germline V gene are MNHNS and SASEGT. This CDR3 comprises 17 residues. Trimming at V came to 4 bases and at J to 3 bases, leaving 7 bases not matched to a gene. The CDR3 sequence is CASSALAGGPGYNEQFF. CDR3 nucleotides: TGTGCCAGCAGTGCGCTAGCGGGAGGGCCGGGCTACAATGAGCAGTTCTTC.